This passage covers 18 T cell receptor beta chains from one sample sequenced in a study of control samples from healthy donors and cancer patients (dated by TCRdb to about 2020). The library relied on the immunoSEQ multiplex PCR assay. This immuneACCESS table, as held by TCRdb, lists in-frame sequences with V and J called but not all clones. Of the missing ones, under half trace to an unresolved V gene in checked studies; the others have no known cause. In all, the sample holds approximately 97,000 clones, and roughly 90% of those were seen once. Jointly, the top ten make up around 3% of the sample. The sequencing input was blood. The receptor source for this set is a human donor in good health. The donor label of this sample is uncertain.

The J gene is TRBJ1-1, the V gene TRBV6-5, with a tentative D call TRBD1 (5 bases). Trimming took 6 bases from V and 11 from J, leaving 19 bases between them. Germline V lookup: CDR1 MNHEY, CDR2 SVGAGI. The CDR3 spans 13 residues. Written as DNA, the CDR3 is TGTGCCAGCAGCTCAAGGGCAGGGTGGGGGGCTTTCTTT. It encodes CASSSRAGWGAFF.

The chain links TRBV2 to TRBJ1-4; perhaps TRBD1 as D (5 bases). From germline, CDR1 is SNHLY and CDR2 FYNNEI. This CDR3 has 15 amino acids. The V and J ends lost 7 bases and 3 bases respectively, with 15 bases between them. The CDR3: CASINRGYANEKLFF. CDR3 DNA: TGTGCCAGCATCAATCGGGGCTATGCTAATGAAAAACTGTTTTTT.

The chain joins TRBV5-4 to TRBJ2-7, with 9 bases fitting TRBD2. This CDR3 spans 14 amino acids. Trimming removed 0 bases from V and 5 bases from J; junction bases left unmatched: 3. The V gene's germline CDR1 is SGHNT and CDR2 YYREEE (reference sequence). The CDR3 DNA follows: TGTGCCAGCAGCTTGGGCGGGGGGGCCCACGAGCAGTACTTC. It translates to CASSLGGGAHEQYF. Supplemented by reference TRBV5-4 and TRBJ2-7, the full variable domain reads ETGVTQSPTHLIKTRGQQVTLRCSSQSGHNTVSWYQQALGQGPQFIFQYYREEENGRGNFPPRFSGLQFPNYSSELNVNALELDDSALYLCASSLGGGAHEQYFGPGTRLTVT.

CDR3 sequence (DNA): TGTGCCATCAGGAAGGGACAGGGGATGAACACTGAAGCTTTCTTT. It yields the protein CAIRKGQGMNTEAFF. V usage is TRBV10-3 and J usage is TRBJ1-1; 10 nucleotides agree with TRBD1. The CDR3 extends over 15 amino acids. With V trimmed by 6 bases and J by 0 bases, 4 bases remained unmatched. The germline CDR1 and CDR2 sequences are ENHRY and SYGVKD.

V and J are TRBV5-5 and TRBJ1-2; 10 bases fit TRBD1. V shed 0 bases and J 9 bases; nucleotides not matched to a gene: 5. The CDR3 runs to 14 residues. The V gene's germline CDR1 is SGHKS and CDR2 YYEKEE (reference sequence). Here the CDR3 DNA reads TGTGCCAGCAGCTTGGGACAGGGGGCGCCGAGCTACACCTTC. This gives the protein CASSLGQGAPSYTF.

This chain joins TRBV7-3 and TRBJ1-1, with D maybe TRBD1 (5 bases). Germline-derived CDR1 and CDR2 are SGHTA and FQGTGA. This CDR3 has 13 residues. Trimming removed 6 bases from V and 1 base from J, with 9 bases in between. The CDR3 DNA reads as TGTGCCAGCAGTCGGGGCCAGAACACTGAAGCTTTCTTT. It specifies CASSRGQNTEAFF.

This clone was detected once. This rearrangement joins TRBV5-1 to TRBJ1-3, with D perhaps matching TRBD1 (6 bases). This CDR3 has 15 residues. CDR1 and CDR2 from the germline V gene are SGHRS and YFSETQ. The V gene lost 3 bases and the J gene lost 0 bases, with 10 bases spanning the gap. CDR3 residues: CASSSDSYSGNTIYF. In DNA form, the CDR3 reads TGCGCCAGCAGCTCGGACAGTTACTCTGGAAACACCATATATTTT.

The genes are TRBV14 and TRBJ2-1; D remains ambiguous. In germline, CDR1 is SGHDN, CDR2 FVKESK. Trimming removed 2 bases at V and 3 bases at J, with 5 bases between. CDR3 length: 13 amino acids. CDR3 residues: CASSQIIYNEQFF. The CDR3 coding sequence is TGTGCCAGCAGCCAAATAATCTACAATGAGCAGTTCTTC.

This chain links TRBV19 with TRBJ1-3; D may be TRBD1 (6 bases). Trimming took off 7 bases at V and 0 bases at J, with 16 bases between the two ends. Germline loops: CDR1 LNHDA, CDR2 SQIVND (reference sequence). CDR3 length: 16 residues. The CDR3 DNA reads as TGTGCCAGTACGCAGGGGAGCTCCCCCTCTGGAAACACCATATATTTT. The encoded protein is CASTQGSSPSGNTIYF.

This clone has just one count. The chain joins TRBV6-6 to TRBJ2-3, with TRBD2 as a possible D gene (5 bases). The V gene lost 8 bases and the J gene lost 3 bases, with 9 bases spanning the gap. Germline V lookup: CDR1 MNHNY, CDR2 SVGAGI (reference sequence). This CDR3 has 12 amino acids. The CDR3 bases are TGTGCCAGCCAACGGGAAACAGATACGCAGTATTTT. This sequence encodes CASQRETDTQYF.

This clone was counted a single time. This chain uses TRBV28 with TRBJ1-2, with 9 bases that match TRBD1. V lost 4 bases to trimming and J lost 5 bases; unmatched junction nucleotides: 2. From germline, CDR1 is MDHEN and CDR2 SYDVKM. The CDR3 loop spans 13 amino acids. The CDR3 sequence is CASSYGQGYGYTF. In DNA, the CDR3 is TGTGCCAGCAGTTATGGACAGGGGTATGGCTACACCTTC.

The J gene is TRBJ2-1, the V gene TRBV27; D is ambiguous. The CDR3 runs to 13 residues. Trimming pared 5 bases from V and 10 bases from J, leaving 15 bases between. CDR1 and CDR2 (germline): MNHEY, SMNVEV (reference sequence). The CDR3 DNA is TGTGCCAGCAGTCCAGACGCCGTCCGGGAGCAGTTCTTC. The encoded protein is CASSPDAVREQFF.

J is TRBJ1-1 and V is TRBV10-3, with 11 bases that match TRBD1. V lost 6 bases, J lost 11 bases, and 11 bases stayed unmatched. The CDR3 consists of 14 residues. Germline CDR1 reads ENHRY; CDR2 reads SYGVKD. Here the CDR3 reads CAIRHRDRGIGAFF. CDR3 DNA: TGTGCCATCAGGCACCGGGACAGGGGGATTGGGGCTTTCTTT.

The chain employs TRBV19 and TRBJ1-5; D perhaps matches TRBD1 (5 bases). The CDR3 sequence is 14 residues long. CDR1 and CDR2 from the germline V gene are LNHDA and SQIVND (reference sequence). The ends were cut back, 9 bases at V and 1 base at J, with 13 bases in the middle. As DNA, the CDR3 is TGTGCCAGCGACACCCGGGACAGCAATCAGCCCCAGCATTTT. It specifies CASDTRDSNQPQHF.

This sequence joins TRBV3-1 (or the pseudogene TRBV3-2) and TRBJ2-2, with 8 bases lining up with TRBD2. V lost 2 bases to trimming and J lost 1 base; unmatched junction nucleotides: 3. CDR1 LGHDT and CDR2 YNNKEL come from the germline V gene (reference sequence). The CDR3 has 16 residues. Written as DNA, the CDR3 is TGTGCCAGCAGCCAATCTACTAGCGGGAACACCGGGGAGCTGTTTTTT. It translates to CASSQSTSGNTGELFF.

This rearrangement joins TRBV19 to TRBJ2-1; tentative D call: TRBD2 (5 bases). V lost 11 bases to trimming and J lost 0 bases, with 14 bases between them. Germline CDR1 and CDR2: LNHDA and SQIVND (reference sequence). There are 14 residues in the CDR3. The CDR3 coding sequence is TGTGCCTGCAGGACGGGAAGCTCCTACAATGAGCAGTTCTTC. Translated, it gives CACRTGSSYNEQFF. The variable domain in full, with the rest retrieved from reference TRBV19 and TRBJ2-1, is DGGITQSPKYLFRKEGQNVTLSCEQNLNHDAMYWYRQDPGQGLRLIYYSQIVNDFQKGDIAEGYSVSREKKESFPLTVTSAQKNPTAFYLCACRTGSSYNEQFFGPGTRLTVL.

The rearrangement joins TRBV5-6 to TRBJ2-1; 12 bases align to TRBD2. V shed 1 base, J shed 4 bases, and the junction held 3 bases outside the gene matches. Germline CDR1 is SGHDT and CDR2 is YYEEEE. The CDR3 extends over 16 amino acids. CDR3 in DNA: TGTGCCAGCAGCTTGCTAGCGGGGGGGAAGTACAATGAGCAGTTCTTC. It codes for CASSLLAGGKYNEQFF. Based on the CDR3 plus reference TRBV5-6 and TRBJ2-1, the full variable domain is DAGVTQSPTHLIKTRGQQVTLRCSPKSGHDTVSWYQQALGQGPQFIFQYYEEEERQRGNFPDRFSGHQFPNYSSELNVNALLLGDSALYLCASSLLAGGKYNEQFFGPGTRLTVL.

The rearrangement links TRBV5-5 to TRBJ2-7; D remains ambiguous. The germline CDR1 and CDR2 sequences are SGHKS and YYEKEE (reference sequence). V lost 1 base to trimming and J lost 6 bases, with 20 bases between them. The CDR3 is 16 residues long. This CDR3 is CASSLQRSHVFGEQYF. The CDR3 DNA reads TGTGCCAGCAGCTTGCAACGGAGCCATGTTTTCGGCGAGCAGTACTTC.